This T cell receptor beta chain was sequenced during a study of blood T cells in healthy people across ages. Together with a sample-barcoded 5' primer, a J-beta primer mix was included in a second PCR lasting roughly 6 to 12 cycles. Via MiXCR, TCRdb re-called the 5' RACE reads, giving one row per CDR3 protein. Found here are some 1 million distinct CDR3 sequences, less than 50% of them singletons; the top ten hold 18%. CDR1 and CDR2 (germline): SGHTA, FQGNSA. The CDR3 contains 20 residues. V gave up 1 base and J gave up 1 base; unmatched junction bases: 15. The chain is built from TRBV7-2 and TRBJ2-1, with TRBD2 matching over 8 bases. The origin of this receptor is a woman aged 55-70 years in good health. The sequencing sample was made of blood. The CDR3: CASSLETHTGGPSSYNEQFF. The CDR3 coding sequence is TGTGCCAGCAGCTTAGAGACCCACACGGGAGGGCCATCTTCCTACAATGAGCAGTTCTTC.